This is a list of T cell receptor beta chains from one sample in a study of blood T cell repertoires in COVID-19. Some clones are missing from TCRdb's copy, which holds only in-frame ones; the method was immunoSEQ multiplex PCR. The repertoire consists of 210,000 or so clones, with around nine tenths occurring once and the leading ten covering around 7%. Sequencing was carried out using peripheral blood. These receptors were obtained from a man aged 35 to 55 with acute or convalescent COVID-19. CDR3s leave out the opening cysteine and the closing phenylalanine or tryptophan. The order of the fields is J gene, D gene, V gene, CDR3 protein. D genes are given only for firm matches.

>TRBJ2-5|.|TRBV5-1
ASSFSALQETQY
>TRBJ2-7|TRBD1|TRBV4-1
ASSQDKARQGPYEQY
>TRBJ1-2|.|TRBV28
ASSFLSRDNYGYT
>TRBJ1-6|.|TRBV4-1
ASSQDVAGVHNSPLH
>TRBJ1-6|.|TRBV27
ASSSQGSPLH
>TRBJ2-5|TRBD2|TRBV6-1
ASSEASGGGTQY
>TRBJ1-2|.|TRBV2
ASSEAQARANYGYT
>TRBJ2-7|TRBD1|TRBV11-2
ASSLGSGGYEQY
>TRBJ2-7|.|TRBV6-6
ASKPQEGIAYEQY
>TRBJ2-1|TRBD2|TRBV9
ASSVEAGGRGEQF
>TRBJ2-3|TRBD2|TRBV28
ASSTRTSGGTTDTQY
>TRBJ2-3|TRBD2|TRBV27
ASSLTGGADTQY
>TRBJ1-2|.|TRBV6-5
ASSYSAGLVNGYT
>TRBJ2-3|.|TRBV7-9
ASSQTGTDTQY
>TRBJ1-1|.|TRBV5-5
ASQALALGGTEAF
>TRBJ2-3|TRBD1|TRBV5-1
ASSFGQGTDTQY
>TRBJ1-5|.|TRBV2
ASRYRVSNQPQH
>TRBJ2-3|TRBD2|TRBV28
ASTRAGGTDTQY
>TRBJ1-4|.|TRBV11-2
ASSSSTDSSVRTNEKLF
>TRBJ1-1|TRBD1|TRBV2
ASRPTGVTEAF
>TRBJ1-2|.|TRBV7-9
ASSLALGRGYYGYT
>TRBJ2-3|TRBD1|TRBV7-2
ASSLWFAGQASTDTQY
>TRBJ1-6|TRBD1|TRBV19
ASSRDRAYNSPLH
>TRBJ1-1|.|TRBV5-1
AVRGRGDTEAF
>TRBJ1-4|.|TRBV30
AWNRDNREKLF
>TRBJ1-2|.|TRBV5-1
ASSLVQGDYGYT
>TRBJ2-1|.|TRBV4-2
ASSQSGTPSYNEQF
>TRBJ1-2|TRBD1|TRBV28
ASSFPPGQGSAYGYT
>TRBJ2-7|TRBD1|TRBV30
AGRTGATYEQY
>TRBJ1-1|.|TRBV5-1
ASSLEERGPHEAF
>TRBJ1-6|TRBD1|TRBV6-6
ASTSGGTNNSPLH
>TRBJ2-7|TRBD1|TRBV4-1
ASSQDLTGGDPEQY
>TRBJ2-1|TRBD2|TRBV5-4
ASSPQLGSGKQF
>TRBJ2-7|.|TRBV5-4
ASSLRGPYEQY
>TRBJ1-2|.|TRBV6-4
ASSPDINANYGYT
>TRBJ2-5|TRBD2|TRBV3-1/TRBV3-2
ASSHSMTSGGPSVGTQY
>TRBJ2-7|TRBD1|TRBV10-3
AISEGTGANEQY
>TRBJ1-1|.|TRBV27
ASSLSYRANTEAF
>TRBJ2-3|.|TRBV4-3
ASSQDTSPTDTQY
>TRBJ1-2|TRBD1|TRBV10-3
AISGDRVNGYT